This T cell receptor (beta chain) originates from a study of blood T cell repertoires in COVID-19. Turning to the study itself: T cells, B-cell-depleted T cells, or PBMCs provided the cDNA or gDNA that served as material.

Per the original methods: How many nucleated cells were present was estimated from reference gene primer amplification. Sequencing used immunoSEQ multiplex PCR; TCRdb keeps in-frame clones, though not all of them. V, J and clone size are taken as reported in that table, and D and trimming were inferred from the DNA itself. The table has 200,000 to 300,000 clones, over 70% seen once. Germline lookup yields CDR1 LGHDT and CDR2 YNNKEL (reference sequence). V shed 1 base, J shed 8 bases, and the junction held 1 base outside the gene matches. CDR3 length equals 12 residues. The receptor's source is a woman aged 40 to 55 who had recovered from COVID-19. The genes are TRBV3-1 (or the pseudogene TRBV3-2) and TRBJ1-1, with 7 bases identical to TRBD1. Input material: peripheral blood. CDR3 sequence: CASSQGQGEAFF. The DNA of the CDR3 is TGTGCCAGCAGCCAAGGACAGGGAGAAGCTTTCTTT.